These 3 T cell receptor beta chains were sequenced from one sample in a study of response to subunit inactivated influenza vaccine. TCRdb reprocessed the RT-PCR reads with MiXCR, giving one entry per CDR3 protein. This sample has about 160,000 distinct CDR3 sequences, with 11% found just once. The sequencing here drew on non-naive T cells sorted from PBMCs, taken roughly 45 days after vaccination. All receptors derive from a man over 45 who received an inactivated influenza vaccine.

This clonotype was picked up many times. The chain combines TRBV18 with TRBJ2-7; weak D call: TRBD1 (7 bases). CDR1 is KGHSH, CDR2 LQKENI, per germline. This CDR3 is 15 amino acids long. Trimming took off 3 bases at V and 3 bases at J, with 15 bases between the two ends. The CDR3 is CASSPPAGGSYEQYF. In DNA, the CDR3 is TGTGCCAGCTCACCCCCGGCAGGGGGGAGCTACGAGCAGTACTTC.

This clonotype was seen many times. The chain combines TRBV5-4 with TRBJ2-2; D not certain. The CDR3 has 12 amino acids. Germline V lookup: CDR1 SGHNT, CDR2 YYREEE (reference sequence). V was clipped by 0 bases and J by 5 bases, with 2 bases between them. DNA of the CDR3: TGTGCCAGCAGCTTGGAAACCGGGGAGCTGTTTTTT. Amino acid sequence: CASSLETGELFF.

This clonotype was seen ten or more times. This chain links TRBV14 with TRBJ2-1, with 7 bases aligning to TRBD2. CDR3 length: 12 amino acids. Germline trimming cut 4 bases from V and 10 bases from J; bases unmatched to any gene: 4. CDR1 SGHDN and CDR2 FVKESK come from the germline V gene. The CDR3 region is CASSRSGREQFF. The CDR3 DNA sequence: TGTGCCAGCAGCCGTAGCGGGCGAGAGCAGTTCTTC. The variable domain in full, completed from reference TRBV14 and TRBJ2-1, reads EAGVTQFPSHSVIEKGQTVTLRCDPISGHDNLYWYRRVMGKEIKFLLHFVKESKQDESGMPNNRFLAERTGGTYSTLKVQPAELEDSGVYFCASSRSGREQFFGPGTRLTVL.